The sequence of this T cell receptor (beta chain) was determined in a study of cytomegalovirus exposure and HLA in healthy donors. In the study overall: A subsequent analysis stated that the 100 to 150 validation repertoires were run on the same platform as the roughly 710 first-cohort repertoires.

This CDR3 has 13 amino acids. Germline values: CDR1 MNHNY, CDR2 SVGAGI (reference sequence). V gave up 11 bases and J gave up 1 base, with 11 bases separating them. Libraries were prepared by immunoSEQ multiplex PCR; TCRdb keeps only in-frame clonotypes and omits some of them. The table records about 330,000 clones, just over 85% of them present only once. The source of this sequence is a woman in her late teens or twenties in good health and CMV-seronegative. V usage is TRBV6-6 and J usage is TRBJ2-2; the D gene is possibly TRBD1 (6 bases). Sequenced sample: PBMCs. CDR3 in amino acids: CAGRQENTGELFF. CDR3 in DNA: TGTGCCGGGAGACAGGAGAACACCGGGGAGCTGTTTTTT.